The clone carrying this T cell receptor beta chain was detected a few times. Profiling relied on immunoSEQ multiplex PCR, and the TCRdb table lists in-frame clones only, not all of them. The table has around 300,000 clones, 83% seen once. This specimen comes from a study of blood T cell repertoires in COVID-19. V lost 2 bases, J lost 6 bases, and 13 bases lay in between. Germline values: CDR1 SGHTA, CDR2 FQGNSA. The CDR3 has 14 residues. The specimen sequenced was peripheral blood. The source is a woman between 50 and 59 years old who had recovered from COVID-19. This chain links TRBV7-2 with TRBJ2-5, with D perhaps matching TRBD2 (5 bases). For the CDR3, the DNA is TGTGCCAGCAGCTTAAGAGGGCTGGAGAAGACCCAGTACTTC. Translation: CASSLRGLEKTQYF.